The 30 T cell receptor beta chains below all came from one sample that was sequenced in a study of graft-versus-host responses after intestinal transplantation listed by TCRdb under 2021. Libraries were made using the immunoSEQ multiplex PCR assay. Not all clones reach the TCRdb copy of this immuneACCESS table, which keeps in-frame sequences only. Checked studies attribute under half of the gap to unresolved V genes and leave the rest unexplained. The sample profile shows about 80,000 clones; approximately 92% of them were found once. Jointly, the top ten make up under 0.85% of the sample. Source: PBMCs, taken 98 days after intestinal transplantation. Source of these receptors: a human patient who received an intestinal transplant, so some T cells may come from the graft donor.

There are a few counts of this clone. J is TRBJ2-5 and V is TRBV7-9; 7 positions match TRBD1. The germline V gene has CDR1 SEHNR and CDR2 FQNEAQ (reference sequence). This CDR3 is 14 amino acids long. V gave up 5 bases and J gave up 1 base; unmatched junction bases: 4. CDR3 amino acids: CASSPGQTQETQYF. The CDR3 DNA reads TGTGCCAGCAGCCCGGGACAGACCCAAGAGACCCAGTACTTC. The whole variable domain, remainder taken from reference TRBV7-9 and TRBJ2-5, is DTGVSQNPRHKITKRGQNVTFRCDPISEHNRLYWYRQTLGQGPEFLTYFQNEAQLEKSRLLSDRFSAERPKGSFSTLEIQRTEQGDSAMYLCASSPGQTQETQYFGPGTRLLVL.

The V and J genes are TRBV27 and TRBJ1-5; D uncertain. CDR3 length: 14 amino acids. The V gene lost 4 bases and the J gene lost 2 bases, with 9 bases spanning the gap. Germline CDR1 reads MNHEY; CDR2 reads SMNVEV (reference sequence). CDR3 loop: CASSSRSGNQPQHF. The CDR3 DNA reads TGTGCCAGCAGTTCCCGAAGTGGCAATCAGCCCCAGCATTTT.

The V call is TRBV6-5, the J call TRBJ1-1, with 9 bases identical to TRBD1. The CDR3 sequence is 13 residues long. Germline loops: CDR1 MNHEY, CDR2 SVGAGI. V shed 5 bases, J shed 8 bases, and the junction held 6 bases outside the gene matches. The CDR3 DNA sequence: TGTGCCAGCAGTCTAACAGGGGGCGGAGAAGCTTTCTTT. This gives the protein CASSLTGGGEAFF.

The rearrangement uses TRBV7-6 and TRBJ2-1; 12 nucleotides align to TRBD2. CDR1 and CDR2 (germline): SGHVS, FNYEAQ. Germline trimming cut 5 bases from V and 7 bases from J; bases unmatched to any gene: 9. This CDR3 is 16 amino acids long. The CDR3 spells CASSGVVGTSGNEQFF. The CDR3 bases are TGTGCCAGCAGCGGAGTGGTCGGGACTAGCGGGAATGAGCAGTTCTTC.

About this clone: The sample carries other DNA sequences with the same CDR3. The CDR3: CASSLESSYEQYF. CDR3 bases: TGTGCCAGCAGTTTAGAGTCTAGCTACGAGCAGTACTTC. The chain joins TRBV28 to TRBJ2-7; D is unresolved. Trimming removed 2 bases at V and 3 bases at J, with 8 bases between. Germline V gene sequence: CDR1 MDHEN, CDR2 SYDVKM. There are 13 residues in the CDR3.

The chain links TRBV4-1 to TRBJ2-1; D might be TRBD2 (6 bases). The CDR3 runs 15 residues. The V end was cut by 4 bases, the J end by 1 base, with 11 bases between. Germline values: CDR1 MGHRA, CDR2 YSYEKL. This chain's CDR3 is CASSPQGLSYNEQFF. The DNA for the CDR3 is TGCGCCAGCAGCCCGCAGGGACTTTCCTACAATGAGCAGTTCTTC.

The chain links TRBV5-1 to TRBJ2-2; 8 bases fit TRBD1. The V gene's germline CDR1 is SGHRS and CDR2 YFSETQ. There are 16 residues in the CDR3. The trim removed 0 bases at V and 6 bases at J, leaving 7 bases unmatched. The CDR3 sequence is CASSLVRTGTAGELFF. The CDR3, as DNA: TGCGCCAGCAGCTTGGTGCGGACAGGGACGGCCGGGGAGCTGTTTTTT. Variable domain in full (rest from reference TRBV5-1 and TRBJ2-2): KAGVTQTPRYLIKTRGQQVTLSCSPISGHRSVSWYQQTPGQGLQFLFEYFSETQRNKGNFPGRFSGRQFSNSRSEMNVSTLELGDSALYLCASSLVRTGTAGELFFGEGSRLTVL.

The chain recombines TRBV11-1 with TRBJ2-7; D gene ambiguous. This CDR3 is 14 amino acids long. Germline V gene data show CDR1 as SGHAT and CDR2 as FQDESV (reference sequence). The ends were cut back, 3 bases at V and 3 bases at J, with 12 bases in the middle. The CDR3 reads CASSFSGEHYEQYF. In DNA, the CDR3 is TGTGCCAGCAGCTTCTCTGGGGAACACTACGAGCAGTACTTC.

The chain recombines TRBV18 with TRBJ1-1, with D uncertain. This CDR3 region has 15 residues. Germline CDR1 is KGHSH and CDR2 is LQKENI. V lost 4 bases, J lost 1 base, and 13 bases lay in between. The CDR3 protein is CASSLSGTKNTEAFF. In nucleotides, the CDR3 is TGTGCCAGCTCACTTTCGGGAACAAAGAACACTGAAGCTTTCTTT.

Comments on this clone: One end of the junction varies from germline; a read error may be responsible. This rearrangement joins TRBV13 to TRBJ2-7; 13 nucleotides align to TRBD2. The CDR3 totals 16 residues. The germline gives CDR1 PRHDT, CDR2 FYEKMQ (reference sequence). Written as DNA, the CDR3 is TGTGCCAGCAGCCTAGGACTAGCGGGGGTTTACTACGAGCAGTACTTC. This codes for CASSLGLAGVYYEQYF.

This clone was recorded only once. The chain has TRBV4-3 and TRBJ1-2, with 7 bases lining up with TRBD1. The germline gives CDR1 LGHNA, CDR2 YSLEER. This CDR3 comprises 16 residues. Unmatched junction bases numbered 10, after V lost 0 bases and J lost 6 bases. CDR3 nucleotides: TGCGCCAGCAGCCAAGATAGGGAGGGGGCGACGGATGGCTACACCTTC. Translating gives CASSQDREGATDGYTF.

This sequence joins TRBV15 and TRBJ1-1; D call uncertain. From germline, CDR1 is LNHNV and CDR2 YYDKDF (reference sequence). The CDR3 has 13 residues. Trimming took 0 bases from V and 4 from J, leaving 6 bases between them. CDR3 DNA: TGTGCCACCAGCAGAGATTCGGTCACTGAAGCTTTCTTT. This codes for CATSRDSVTEAFF.

The rearrangement uses TRBV30 and TRBJ2-1, with D perhaps assigned TRBD1 or TRBD2 (5 bases each). Trimming took off 5 bases at V and 6 bases at J, with 17 bases between the two ends. The germline V gene encodes CDR1 GTSNPN and CDR2 SVGIG (reference sequence). This CDR3 comprises 14 residues. CDR3 coding DNA: TGTGCCTGGGACTTATGGGGGACCACCAATGAGCAGTTCTTC. It encodes CAWDLWGTTNEQFF.

The chain couples TRBV6-1 to TRBJ2-7; D may be TRBD2 (6 bases). The V gene lost 5 bases and the J gene lost 4 bases, with 18 bases spanning the gap. The CDR3 length is 15 residues. The germline gives CDR1 MNHNS, CDR2 SASEGT. Written as DNA, the CDR3 is TGTGCCAGCAGTCCAGGACTACTGGGTTCTTACGAGCAGTACTTC. It translates to CASSPGLLGSYEQYF.

V is TRBV29-1 and J is TRBJ2-2; the D call may be TRBD1 or TRBD2 (6 bases each). V was shortened by 1 base and J by 6 bases, with 18 bases between the two germline ends. The CDR3 has 16 amino acids. The germline V gene has CDR1 SQVTM and CDR2 ANQGSEA. This chain's CDR3 is CSVEGVGGQEAGELFF. In DNA, the CDR3 is TGCAGCGTTGAAGGAGTGGGGGGCCAGGAGGCCGGGGAGCTGTTTTTT.

The rearrangement links TRBV13 to TRBJ1-1; D is uncertain. V dropped 0 bases and J dropped 7 bases, with 9 bases sitting between them. This CDR3 contains 13 residues. Germline V lookup: CDR1 PRHDT, CDR2 FYEKMQ (reference sequence). CDR3 region: CASSLGQTSEAFF. In DNA form, the CDR3 reads TGTGCCAGCAGCTTAGGACAGACCAGTGAAGCTTTCTTT.

The chain recombines TRBV6-5 with TRBJ1-1; D not certain. The ends were cut back, 7 bases at V and 1 base at J, with 10 bases in the middle. Germline V gene sequence: CDR1 MNHEY, CDR2 SVGAGI. The CDR3 is made up of 13 amino acids. Here the CDR3 DNA reads TGTGCCAGCACTATAAAAGAGAACACTGAAGCTTTCTTT. Protein: CASTIKENTEAFF.

V is TRBV4-1 and J is TRBJ2-7; D not resolved. Germline values: CDR1 MGHRA, CDR2 YSYEKL. The CDR3 runs to 14 residues. Trimming cost V 0 bases and J 2 bases, with 8 bases left between them. The CDR3 protein is CASSQDEKAYEQYF. CDR3 coding DNA: TGCGCCAGCAGCCAAGATGAAAAAGCCTACGAGCAGTACTTC.

The chain has TRBV7-2 and TRBJ2-5; 9 bases line up with TRBD1. This CDR3 spans 15 amino acids. With V trimmed by 8 bases and J by 5 bases, 12 bases remained unmatched. CDR1 is SGHTA, CDR2 FQGNSA, per germline. CDR3 sequence (DNA): TGTGCCAGCGCTATACAGGGGGCGCAGGGGGAGACCCAGTACTTC. Residues: CASAIQGAQGETQYF.

The J gene is TRBJ2-7, the V gene TRBV12-5; TRBD2 is a possible D gene (5 bases). Germline lookup yields CDR1 LGHNT and CDR2 FRNRAP. The CDR3 has 12 residues. V lost 0 bases and J 12 bases, leaving 12 bases between the germline ends. CDR3 residues: CASGLVGTRSYF. CDR3 coding DNA: TGTGCTAGTGGTTTGGTCGGTACTAGATCGTACTTC.

This clone was observed a single time. V and J are TRBV6-5 and TRBJ2-1; TRBD2 agrees at 13 bases. This CDR3 is 15 amino acids long. Germline-derived CDR1 and CDR2 are MNHEY and SVGAGI. With 5 bases clipped from V and 8 bases from J, the junction kept 6 bases outside the gene matches. The CDR3 DNA reads as TGTGCCAGCAGTCAGGGACTAGCGGGAATCTATGAGCAGTTCTTC. Its translation: CASSQGLAGIYEQFF.

The chain couples TRBV6-4 to TRBJ2-2; 8 nucleotides agree with TRBD2. Germline CDR1 and CDR2: MRHNA and SNTAGT. V shed 6 bases, J shed 3 bases, and the junction held 0 bases outside the gene matches. The CDR3 totals 13 residues. The CDR3, as DNA: TGTGCCAGCAGCGGGGGGGACACCGGGGAGCTGTTTTTT. It specifies CASSGGDTGELFF.

J is TRBJ1-3 and V is TRBV7-9, with 9 bases fitting TRBD1. Trimming at V came to 5 bases and at J to 2 bases, leaving 7 bases not matched to a gene. The CDR3 sequence is 16 residues long. Germline loops: CDR1 SEHNR, CDR2 FQNEAQ (reference sequence). For the CDR3, the DNA is TGTGCCAGCAGCCTTTGGAACAGGGGGCCTGGAAACACCATATATTTT. Its protein is CASSLWNRGPGNTIYF.

V is TRBV11-3 and J is TRBJ2-2, with 7 bases that match TRBD1. Trimming removed 5 bases from V and 1 base from J; junction bases left unmatched: 10. Germline V gene data show CDR1 as SGHNT and CDR2 as YENEEA. CDR3 size: 17 residues. The CDR3 DNA reads as TGTGCCAGCAGCCACACCACCGGGACAGAGAACACCGGGGAGCTGTTTTTT. Protein product: CASSHTTGTENTGELFF.

The chain is built from TRBV10-2 and TRBJ1-6, with D tentatively TRBD1 (6 bases). This CDR3 has 15 residues. V lost 0 bases, J lost 10 bases, and 13 bases lay in between. Germline V gene sequence: CDR1 WSHSY, CDR2 SAAADI. CDR3 in DNA: TGCGCCAGCAGTGAGTCGCCGGGGGGCCCATCACCCCTCCACTTT. The encoded protein is CASSESPGGPSPLHF.

CDR3 in DNA: TGTGCCAGCAGCTTAGCTGGCAGGGAAGAGACCCAGTACTTC. Translation gives CASSLAGREETQYF. This sequence joins TRBV7-3 and TRBJ2-5; tentatively, D is TRBD1 (5 bases). CDR1 is SGHTA, CDR2 FQGTGA, per germline. CDR3 length: 14 amino acids. Trimming removed 2 bases at V and 3 bases at J, with 10 bases between.

The rearrangement uses TRBV13 and TRBJ2-7; tentative D call: TRBD2 (6 bases). The CDR3 contains 13 residues. The germline V gene encodes CDR1 PRHDT and CDR2 FYEKMQ (reference sequence). The germline V and J ends were trimmed by 5 bases and 7 bases, with 15 bases remaining between them. The CDR3 nucleotides read TGTGCCAGCAGCGGGACTCCCGAGGGTGAGCAGTACTTC. Amino acid sequence: CASSGTPEGEQYF.

The DNA of the CDR3 is TGTGCCAGCAGAGACAGCACCTACAATGAGCAGTTCTTC. It translates to CASRDSTYNEQFF. This chain uses TRBV27 with TRBJ2-1, with D perhaps TRBD1 (5 bases). Germline-derived CDR1 and CDR2 are MNHEY and SMNVEV (reference sequence). The CDR3 covers 13 residues. V shed 6 bases and J shed 2 bases, with 8 bases lying between them.

The rearrangement uses TRBV2 and TRBJ1-5; 8 bases match TRBD1. CDR3 length equals 14 residues. Germline-derived CDR1 and CDR2 are SNHLY and FYNNEI. V lost 3 bases to trimming and J lost 5 bases; unmatched junction nucleotides: 3. The CDR3 here is CASSEETGDQPQHF. In DNA form, the CDR3 reads TGTGCCAGCAGTGAGGAGACAGGGGATCAGCCCCAGCATTTT.

V usage is TRBV5-1 and J usage is TRBJ2-2; tentatively, D is TRBD2 (5 bases). Germline V gene sequence: CDR1 SGHRS, CDR2 YFSETQ. This CDR3 region has 13 residues. V dropped 7 bases and J dropped 6 bases, with 13 bases sitting between them. CDR3 protein: CASGLTEAGELFF. DNA for the CDR3: TGCGCCAGCGGCCTAACGGAGGCCGGGGAGCTGTTTTTT.